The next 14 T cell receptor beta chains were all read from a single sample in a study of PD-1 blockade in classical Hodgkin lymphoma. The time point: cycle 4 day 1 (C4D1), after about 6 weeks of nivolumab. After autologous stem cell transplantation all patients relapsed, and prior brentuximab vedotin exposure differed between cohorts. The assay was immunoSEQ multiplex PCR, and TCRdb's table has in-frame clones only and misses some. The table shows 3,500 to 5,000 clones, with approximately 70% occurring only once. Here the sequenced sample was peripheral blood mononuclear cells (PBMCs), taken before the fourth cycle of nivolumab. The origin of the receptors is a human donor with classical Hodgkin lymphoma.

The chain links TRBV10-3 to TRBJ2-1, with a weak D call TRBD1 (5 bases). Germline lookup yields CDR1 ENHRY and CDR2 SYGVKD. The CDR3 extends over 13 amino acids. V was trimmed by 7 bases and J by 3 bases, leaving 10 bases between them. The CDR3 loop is CAITPDSYNEQFF. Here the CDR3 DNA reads TGTGCCATCACTCCCGACAGCTACAATGAGCAGTTCTTC.

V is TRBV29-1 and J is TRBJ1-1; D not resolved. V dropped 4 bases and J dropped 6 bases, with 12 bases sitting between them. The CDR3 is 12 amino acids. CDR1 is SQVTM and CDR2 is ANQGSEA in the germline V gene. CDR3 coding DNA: TGCAGCGTTGTATCCGAATACGCTGAAGCTTTCTTT. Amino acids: CSVVSEYAEAFF. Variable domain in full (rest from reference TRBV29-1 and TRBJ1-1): SAVISQKPSRDICQRGTSLTIQCQVDSQVTMMFWYRQQPGQSLTLIATANQGSEATYESGFVIDKFPISRPNLTFSTLTVSNMSPEDSSIYLCSVVSEYAEAFFGQGTRLTVV.

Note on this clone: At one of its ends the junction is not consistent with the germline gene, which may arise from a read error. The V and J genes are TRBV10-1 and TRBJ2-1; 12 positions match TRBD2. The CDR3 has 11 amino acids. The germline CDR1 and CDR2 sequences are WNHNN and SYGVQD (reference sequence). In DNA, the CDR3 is TGTGCCACTAGCGGGGGGAATGAGCAGTTCTTC. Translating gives CATSGGNEQFF.

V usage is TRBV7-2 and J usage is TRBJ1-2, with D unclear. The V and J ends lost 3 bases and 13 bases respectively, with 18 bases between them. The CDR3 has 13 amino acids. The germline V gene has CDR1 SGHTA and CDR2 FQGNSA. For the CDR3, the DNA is TGTGCCAGCAGCTTTCCCCCACCCTCGATAATCACCTTC. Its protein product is CASSFPPPSIITF.

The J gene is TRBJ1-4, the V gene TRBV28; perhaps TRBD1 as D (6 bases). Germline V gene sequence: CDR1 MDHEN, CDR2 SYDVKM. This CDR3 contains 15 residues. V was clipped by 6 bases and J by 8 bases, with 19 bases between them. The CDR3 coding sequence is TGTGCCAGCAGCCCCCCTTGGGGGCTAGGGGAAAAACTGTTTTTT. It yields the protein CASSPPWGLGEKLFF.

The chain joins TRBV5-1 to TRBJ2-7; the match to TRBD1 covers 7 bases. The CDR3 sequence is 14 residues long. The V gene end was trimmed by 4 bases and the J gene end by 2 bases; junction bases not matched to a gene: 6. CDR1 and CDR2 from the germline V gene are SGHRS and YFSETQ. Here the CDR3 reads CASSALGQAYEQYF. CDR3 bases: TGCGCCAGCAGCGCCCTCGGACAGGCCTACGAGCAGTACTTC.

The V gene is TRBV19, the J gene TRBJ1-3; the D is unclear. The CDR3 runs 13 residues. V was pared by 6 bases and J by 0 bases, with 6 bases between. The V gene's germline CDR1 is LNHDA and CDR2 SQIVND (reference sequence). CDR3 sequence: CASRDNSGNTIYF. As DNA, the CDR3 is TGTGCCAGTAGAGACAACTCTGGAAACACCATATATTTT.

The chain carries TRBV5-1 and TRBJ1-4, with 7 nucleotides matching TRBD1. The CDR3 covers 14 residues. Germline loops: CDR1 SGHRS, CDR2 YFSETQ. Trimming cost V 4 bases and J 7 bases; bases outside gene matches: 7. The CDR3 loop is CASSPQGTGEKLFF. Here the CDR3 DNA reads TGCGCCAGCAGCCCACAGGGGACGGGTGAAAAACTGTTTTTT.

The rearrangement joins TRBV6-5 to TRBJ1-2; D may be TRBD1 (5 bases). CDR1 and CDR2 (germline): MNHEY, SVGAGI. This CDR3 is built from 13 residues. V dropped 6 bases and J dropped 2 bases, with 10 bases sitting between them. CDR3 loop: CASRVQGNYGYTF. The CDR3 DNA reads TGTGCCAGCAGGGTCCAGGGAAACTATGGCTACACCTTC.

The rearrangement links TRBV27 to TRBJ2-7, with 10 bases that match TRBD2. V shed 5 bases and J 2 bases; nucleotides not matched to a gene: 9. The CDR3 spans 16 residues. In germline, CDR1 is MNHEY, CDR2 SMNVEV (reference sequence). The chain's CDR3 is CASSRGSGRFPYEQYF. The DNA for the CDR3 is TGTGCCAGCAGTAGGGGTAGCGGGAGGTTCCCCTACGAGCAGTACTTC.

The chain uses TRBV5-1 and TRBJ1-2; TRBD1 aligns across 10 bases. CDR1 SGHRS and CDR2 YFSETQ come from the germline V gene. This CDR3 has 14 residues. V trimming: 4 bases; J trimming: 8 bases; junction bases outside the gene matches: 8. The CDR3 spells CASSTRQGAGGYTF. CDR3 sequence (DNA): TGCGCCAGCAGCACCCGACAGGGGGCAGGAGGCTACACCTTC.

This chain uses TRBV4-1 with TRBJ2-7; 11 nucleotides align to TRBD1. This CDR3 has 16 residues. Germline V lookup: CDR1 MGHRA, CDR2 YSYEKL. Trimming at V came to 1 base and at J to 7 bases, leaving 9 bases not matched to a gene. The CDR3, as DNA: TGCGCCAGCAGCCAAGCAGAAGGACAGGGGGCGGGAGAGCAGTACTTC. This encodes CASSQAEGQGAGEQYF.

As DNA, the CDR3 is TGTGCCAGTAGCAGAACAGGGGTTACTGGCTACACCTTC. This codes for CASSRTGVTGYTF. V gene TRBV19 combines with J gene TRBJ1-2, with TRBD1 identical over 7 bases. The CDR3 spans 13 residues. Germline CDR1 and CDR2: LNHDA and SQIVND (reference sequence). Trimming cost V 6 bases and J 7 bases; bases outside gene matches: 8. Filled out from reference TRBV19 and TRBJ1-2, the complete variable domain reads DGGITQSPKYLFRKEGQNVTLSCEQNLNHDAMYWYRQDPGQGLRLIYYSQIVNDFQKGDIAEGYSVSREKKESFPLTVTSAQKNPTAFYLCASSRTGVTGYTFGSGTRLTVV.

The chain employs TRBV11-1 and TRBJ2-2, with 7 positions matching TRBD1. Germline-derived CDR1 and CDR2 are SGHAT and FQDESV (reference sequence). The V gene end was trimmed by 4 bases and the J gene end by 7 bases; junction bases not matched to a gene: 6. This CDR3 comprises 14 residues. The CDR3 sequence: CASSSTGLGGELFF. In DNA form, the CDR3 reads TGTGCCAGCAGCTCGACAGGGTTGGGCGGGGAGCTGTTTTTT.